The T cell receptor beta chain described here comes from a study of response to subunit inactivated influenza vaccine. Findings and limits, study-wide: Authors proposed each seasonal influenza vaccination draws in few new T cells.

J lost 4 bases, V lost 2 bases, and 8 bases had no gene match. This CDR3 has 17 amino acids. MiXCR, run by TCRdb on the RT-PCR reads, gives a single entry per CDR3 protein. The sample holds approximately 530,000 distinct CDR3 sequences; less than 10% are singletons and the top ten take 10% to 15%. There are a few counts of this clonotype. Its antigen is as yet unknown. The chain couples TRBV12-3 or TRBV12-4 to TRBJ2-6, with TRBD1 matching 7 bases. The source of this sequence is a man in his fifties or sixties who received an inactivated influenza vaccine. This sample comprised PBMCs from blood, obtained around 25 months after vaccination. The CDR3 DNA follows: TGTGCCAGCAGTTTAACGACAGGGAGCTCAGGGGCCAACGTCCTGACTTTC. Its translation is CASSLTTGSSGANVLTF.